The source of this TCR beta chain is a study of response to subunit inactivated influenza vaccine. Trimming removed 6 bases from V and 3 bases from J, with 9 bases in between. CDR3 length equals 13 residues. Germline V gene sequence: CDR1 SGHAT, CDR2 FQDESV (reference sequence). This clonotype was seen a few times. TCRdb re-called the RT-PCR reads with MiXCR, one entry per CDR3 protein. The sample consists of 400,000 to 650,000 distinct CDR3 sequences, more than 7% of them appearing once. The source is a man aged 50 to 75 who received an inactivated influenza vaccine. The sample here was PBMCs from blood, taken 23 months after vaccination. The chain is built from TRBV11-1 and TRBJ2-1; a weak D match, TRBD1 (5 bases). CDR3 nucleotides: TGTGCCAGCAGGGGGCTCGACTACAATGAGCAGTTCTTC. It is translated as CASRGLDYNEQFF.